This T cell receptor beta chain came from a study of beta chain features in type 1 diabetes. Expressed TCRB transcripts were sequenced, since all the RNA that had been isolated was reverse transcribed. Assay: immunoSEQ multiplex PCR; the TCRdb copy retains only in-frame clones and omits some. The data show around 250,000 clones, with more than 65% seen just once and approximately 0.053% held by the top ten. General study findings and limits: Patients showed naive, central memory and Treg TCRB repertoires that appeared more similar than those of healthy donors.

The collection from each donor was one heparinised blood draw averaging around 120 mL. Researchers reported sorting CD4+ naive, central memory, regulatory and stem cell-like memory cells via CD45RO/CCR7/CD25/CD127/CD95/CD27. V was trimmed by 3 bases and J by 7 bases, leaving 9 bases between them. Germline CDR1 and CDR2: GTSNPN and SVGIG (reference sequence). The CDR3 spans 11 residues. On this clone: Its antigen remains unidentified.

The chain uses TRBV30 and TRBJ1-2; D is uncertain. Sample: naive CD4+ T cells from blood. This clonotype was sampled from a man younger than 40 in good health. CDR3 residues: CAWSPSSGYTF. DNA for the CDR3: TGTGCCTGGAGCCCGTCAAGTGGCTACACCTTC.